The sequence of this TCR beta chain was determined in a study of shared clonotypes between healthy human individuals. Study outcomes and limitations: Approximately 4.9% of naive CD4 clonotypes were shared across four donors. Non-shared clonotypes had lower generation probabilities than clonotypes shared by all four sorted-subset donors.

The protocol was immunoSEQ multiplex PCR, while the TCRdb copy is restricted to in-frame clones and leaves out a portion. The table records over 850,000 clones, roughly 74% of them present only once. Splitting the CD4+ cells yielded a CD45RA+ naive subset and a CD45RA-negative memory subset. Note on this clone: Its antigen is unknown.

Germline V gene sequence: CDR1 SGHRS, CDR2 YFSETQ. This CDR3 is built from 14 residues. V was trimmed by 4 bases and J by 7 bases, leaving 16 bases between them. Sequenced input: memory CD4+ T cells from PBMCs. As to subset: CD45RA-negative fraction. This chain connects TRBV5-1 to TRBJ2-3, with D possibly being TRBD2 (5 bases). The source of this sequence is a man younger than 35 in good health. Some clones in this sample may be carry-over from other donors' samples. As DNA, the CDR3 is TGCGCCAGCAGCACCGGGGTAGGTTGGTATACGCAGTATTTT. This codes for CASSTGVGWYTQYF.